The source of this T cell receptor beta chain is a study of blood T cell repertoires in COVID-19. Assignments of participants to cohorts depended upon their own reported clinical history. The CDR3 is made up of 14 amino acids. The V and J ends lost 4 bases and 6 bases respectively, with 14 bases between them. CDR1 is SGHNT, CDR2 YYREEE, per germline (reference sequence). Clones were sequenced by immunoSEQ multiplex PCR, and TCRdb holds only the in-frame ones, with some missing. The sample contains fewer than 300,000 clones, about 93% of which appear only once. The sample taken for sequencing was PBMCs or T cells enriched from blood (not recorded which). This rearrangement joins TRBV5-4 to TRBJ2-1, with a possible D match to TRBD2 (6 bases). This TCR was sampled from a woman in her twenties or thirties who had recovered from COVID-19. CDR3 nucleotides: TGTGCCAGCAGCCGAGCGGGTCCCTCCAATGAGCAGTTCTTC. Translation gives CASSRAGPSNEQFF.